This T cell receptor beta chain was captured by sequencing in a study of OX40 agonist ivuxolimab in advanced cancers. Assay used: immunoSEQ multiplex PCR; TCRdb lists only in-frame clones, some missing. The table includes about 58,000 clones, 70% to 90% detected once. Excluded were patients having autoimmune disease history or systemic immunosuppression. Trimming left V 5 bases short and J 8 bases short, with 10 bases between. This CDR3 has 13 amino acids. Germline CDR1 reads SGHAT; CDR2 reads FQNNGV. Study-level results: Researchers did not determine the expanded peripheral T cells' antigen specificity.

Concerning this clone: Its target is unknown.

Sequenced here: CD4+ or CD8+ T cells sorted from blood, sampled in a trial of the OX40 agonist ivuxolimab. The TCR was taken from an adult with an advanced solid tumor such as melanoma, head and neck, liver or kidney cancer. The V and J genes are TRBV11-2 and TRBJ1-6; D gene uncertain. CDR3 residues: CASSPGVHSPLHF. CDR3 nucleotides: TGTGCCAGCAGCCCTGGGGTGCATTCACCCCTCCACTTT.